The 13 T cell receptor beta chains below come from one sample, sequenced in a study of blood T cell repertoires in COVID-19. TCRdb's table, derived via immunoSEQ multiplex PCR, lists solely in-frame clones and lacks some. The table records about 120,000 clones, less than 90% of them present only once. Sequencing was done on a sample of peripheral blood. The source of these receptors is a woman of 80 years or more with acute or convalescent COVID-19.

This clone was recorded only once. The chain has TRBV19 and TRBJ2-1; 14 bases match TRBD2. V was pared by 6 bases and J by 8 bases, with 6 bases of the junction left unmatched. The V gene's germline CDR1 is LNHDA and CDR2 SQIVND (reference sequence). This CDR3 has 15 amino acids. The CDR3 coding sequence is TGTGCCAGTAGCGGACTAGCGGGGGGCCCTTATGAGCAGTTCTTC. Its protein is CASSGLAGGPYEQFF.

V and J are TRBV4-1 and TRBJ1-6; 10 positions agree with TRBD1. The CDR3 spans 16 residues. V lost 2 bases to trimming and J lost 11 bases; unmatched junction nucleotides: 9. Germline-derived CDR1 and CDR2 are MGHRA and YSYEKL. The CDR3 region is CASSQTWDRGMTPLHF. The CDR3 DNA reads TGCGCCAGCAGCCAAACCTGGGACAGGGGTATGACACCCCTCCACTTT.

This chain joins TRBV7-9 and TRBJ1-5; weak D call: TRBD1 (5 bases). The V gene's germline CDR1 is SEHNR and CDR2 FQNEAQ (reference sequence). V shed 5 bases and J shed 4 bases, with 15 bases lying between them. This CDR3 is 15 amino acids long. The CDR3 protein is CASSRGSGPNQPQHF. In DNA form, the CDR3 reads TGTGCCAGCAGCCGGGGGTCAGGGCCAAATCAGCCCCAGCATTTT. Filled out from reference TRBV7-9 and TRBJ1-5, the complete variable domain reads DTGVSQNPRHKITKRGQNVTFRCDPISEHNRLYWYRQTLGQGPEFLTYFQNEAQLEKSRLLSDRFSAERPKGSFSTLEIQRTEQGDSAMYLCASSRGSGPNQPQHFGDGTRLSIL.

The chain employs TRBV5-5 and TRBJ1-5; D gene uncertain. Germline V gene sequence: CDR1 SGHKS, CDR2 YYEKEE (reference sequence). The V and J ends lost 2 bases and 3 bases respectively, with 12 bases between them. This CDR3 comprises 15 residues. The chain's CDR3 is CASSFDYTFNQPQHF. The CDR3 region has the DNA TGTGCCAGCAGCTTCGACTACACCTTCAATCAGCCCCAGCATTTT.

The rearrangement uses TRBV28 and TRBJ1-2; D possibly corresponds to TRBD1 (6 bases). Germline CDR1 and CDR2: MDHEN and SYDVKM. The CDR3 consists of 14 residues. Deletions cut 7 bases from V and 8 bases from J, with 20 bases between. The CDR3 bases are TGTGCCAGCATTCCGCACAGGGCTCCCGGAGGCTACACCTTC. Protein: CASIPHRAPGGYTF.

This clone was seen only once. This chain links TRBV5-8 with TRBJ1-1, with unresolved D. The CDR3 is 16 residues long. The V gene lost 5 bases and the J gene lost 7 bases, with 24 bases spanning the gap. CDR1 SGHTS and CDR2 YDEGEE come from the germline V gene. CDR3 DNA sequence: TGTGCCAGCAGACCTCCGGTTGTGGGCTCCCTTTATGAAGCTTTCTTT. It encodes CASRPPVVGSLYEAFF.

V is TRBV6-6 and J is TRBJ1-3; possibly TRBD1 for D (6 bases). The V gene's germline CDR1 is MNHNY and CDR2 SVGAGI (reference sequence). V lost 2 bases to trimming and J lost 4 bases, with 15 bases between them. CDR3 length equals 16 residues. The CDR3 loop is CASSYPIGTSGNTIYF. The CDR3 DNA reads TGTGCCAGCAGTTACCCTATAGGGACATCAGGAAACACCATATATTTT.

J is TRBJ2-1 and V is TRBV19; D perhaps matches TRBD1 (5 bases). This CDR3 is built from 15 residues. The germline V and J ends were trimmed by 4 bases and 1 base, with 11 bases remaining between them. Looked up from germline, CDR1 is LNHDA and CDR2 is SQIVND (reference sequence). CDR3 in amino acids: CASSTEGESYNEQFF. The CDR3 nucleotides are TGTGCCAGTAGTACCGAAGGGGAATCCTACAATGAGCAGTTCTTC.

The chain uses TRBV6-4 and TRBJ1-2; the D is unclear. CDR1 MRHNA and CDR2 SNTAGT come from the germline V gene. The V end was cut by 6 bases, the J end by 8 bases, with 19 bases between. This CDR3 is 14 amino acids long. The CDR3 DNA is TGTGCCAGCAGCCCCGAGGAGGGAAGTCCGGGCTACACCTTC. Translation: CASSPEEGSPGYTF.

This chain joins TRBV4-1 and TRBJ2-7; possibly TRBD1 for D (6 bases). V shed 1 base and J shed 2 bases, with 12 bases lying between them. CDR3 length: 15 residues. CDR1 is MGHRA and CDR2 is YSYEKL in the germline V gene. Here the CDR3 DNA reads TGCGCCAGCAGCCAAGTTCAAGGACAGACCTACGAGCAGTACTTC. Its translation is CASSQVQGQTYEQYF.

CDR3 sequence: CASSLDLRGNGYTF. The CDR3 coding sequence is TGTGCCAGCAGCTTAGATCTAAGAGGGAATGGCTACACCTTC. The chain carries TRBV11-2 and TRBJ1-2; no clear D gene. Germline V gene data show CDR1 as SGHAT and CDR2 as FQNNGV. Trimming removed 0 bases at V and 6 bases at J, with 11 bases between. CDR3 length: 14 residues.

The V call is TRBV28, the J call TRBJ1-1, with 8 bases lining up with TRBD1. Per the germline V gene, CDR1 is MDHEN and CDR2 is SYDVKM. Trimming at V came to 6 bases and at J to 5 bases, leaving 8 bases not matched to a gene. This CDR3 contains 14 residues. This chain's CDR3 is CASSRSGGRTEAFF. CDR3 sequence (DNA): TGTGCCAGCAGCCGATCAGGGGGCCGAACTGAAGCTTTCTTT.

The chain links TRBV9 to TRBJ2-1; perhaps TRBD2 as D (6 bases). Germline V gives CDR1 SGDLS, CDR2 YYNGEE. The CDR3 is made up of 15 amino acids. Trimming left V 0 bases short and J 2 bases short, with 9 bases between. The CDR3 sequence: CASSVGPGAYNEQFF. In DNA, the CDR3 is TGTGCCAGCAGCGTAGGTCCGGGGGCCTACAATGAGCAGTTCTTC. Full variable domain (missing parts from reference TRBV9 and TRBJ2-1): DSGVTQTPKHLITATGQRVTLRCSPRSGDLSVYWYQQSLDQGLQFLIQYYNGEERAKGNILERFSAQQFPDLHSELNLSSLELGDSALYFCASSVGPGAYNEQFFGPGTRLTVL.